This T cell receptor beta chain was sequenced for a study of T cell clonotyping in hematopoietic cell transplantation. Measured with immunoSEQ multiplex PCR; TCRdb has only the in-frame clones, and not every one. The sample records more than 6,500 clones, 90% to 95% being singletons. Germline lookup yields CDR1 SGHRS and CDR2 YFSETQ. This CDR3 has 14 residues. With 0 bases removed from V and 7 bases from J, the gap between germline ends came to 11 bases. General observations from the study: Few recipient clonotypes overlapped donors; over 95% were de novo at given depth. Recipient TCR diversity dropped after transplant; expanded clonotypes rose from day 30 to 180.

About this clone: The antigen is unknown.

The V call is TRBV5-1, the J call TRBJ1-5, with D unclear. The sample in question was peripheral blood mononuclear cells, obtained 30 days after allogeneic stem cell transplant. This clonotype originated in a male patient aged 60-69 years who had an allogeneic stem cell transplant from an unrelated donor, so T cells may come from the graft donor. Some clones in this sample may be carry-over from other donors' samples. Here the CDR3 DNA reads TGCGCCAGCAGCTTGGACCTAGGCGGGCAGCCCCAGCATTTT. Translation: CASSLDLGGQPQHF.